These 13 T cell receptor beta chains originate from one sample sequenced in a study of blood T cell repertoires in COVID-19. Assay used: immunoSEQ multiplex PCR; TCRdb lists only in-frame clones, some missing. The sample holds around 300,000 clones; approximately 90% are singletons and the top ten take around 6.8%. Sequencing was carried out using peripheral blood. The receptor source for this set is a woman aged 25 to 45 with COVID-19, enrolled during active disease.

The chain carries TRBV5-4 and TRBJ2-2; 11 positions agree with TRBD1. The CDR3 spans 18 residues. Germline-derived CDR1 and CDR2 are SGHNT and YYREEE (reference sequence). V gave up 3 bases and J gave up 6 bases; unmatched junction bases: 13. The CDR3 DNA sequence: TGTGCCAGCAGCTCCGGGACAGGGGGGAGGAGGAATGCCGGGGAGCTGTTTTTT. Translating gives CASSSGTGGRRNAGELFF. Looking up the rest from reference TRBV5-4 and TRBJ2-2 gives the full variable domain: ETGVTQSPTHLIKTRGQQVTLRCSSQSGHNTVSWYQQALGQGPQFIFQYYREEENGRGNFPPRFSGLQFPNYSSELNVNALELDDSALYLCASSSGTGGRRNAGELFFGEGSRLTVL.

The CDR3 protein is CASSVTSGSFTDTQYF. CDR3 nucleotides: TGTGCCAGCAGCGTCACTAGCGGGTCCTTCACAGATACGCAGTATTTT. The chain combines TRBV11-2 with TRBJ2-3, with TRBD2 identical over 9 bases. The CDR3 consists of 16 residues. V trimming: 5 bases; J trimming: 2 bases; junction bases outside the gene matches: 8. Germline CDR1 is SGHAT and CDR2 is FQNNGV.

The chain links TRBV5-1 to TRBJ2-2; D is perhaps TRBD2 (7 bases). CDR1 and CDR2 from the germline V gene are SGHRS and YFSETQ. Trimming shortened V by 6 bases and J by 8 bases, and 26 bases separated the two germline ends. The CDR3 extends over 17 amino acids. The CDR3 sequence is CASIPAEGDYMSGELFF. Written as DNA, the CDR3 is TGCGCCAGCATCCCTGCCGAGGGGGACTATATGTCTGGGGAGCTGTTTTTT.

The chain is built from TRBV4-1 and TRBJ2-1, with 9 bases lining up with TRBD2. With 2 bases clipped from V and 9 bases from J, the junction kept 14 bases outside the gene matches. This CDR3 region has 17 residues. Germline V gene sequence: CDR1 MGHRA, CDR2 YSYEKL. CDR3 sequence reads: CASSQTYSGSLLFEQFF. The CDR3 region has the DNA TGCGCCAGCAGCCAAACCTATAGCGGGAGCCTCCTCTTTGAGCAGTTCTTC.

V is TRBV7-2 and J is TRBJ1-2; no clear D gene. Germline CDR1 is SGHTA and CDR2 is FQGNSA. The CDR3 is 12 amino acids. V was shortened by 5 bases and J by 8 bases, with 12 bases between the two germline ends. This chain's CDR3 is CASSASGWGYTF. CDR3 coding DNA: TGTGCCAGCAGCGCAAGCGGTTGGGGCTACACCTTC.

The chain couples TRBV6-1 to TRBJ2-7; no reliable D call. The V and J ends lost 1 base and 3 bases respectively, with 13 bases between them. The germline V gene encodes CDR1 MNHNS and CDR2 SASEGT. This CDR3 has 15 residues. CDR3 coding DNA: TGTGCCAGCAGTGAAGACTCAGGAACCTTCTACGAGCAGTACTTC. Amino acids: CASSEDSGTFYEQYF.

V usage is TRBV6-2 or TRBV6-3 and J usage is TRBJ2-7, with D possibly being TRBD1 (5 bases). This CDR3 is 14 amino acids long. CDR1 is MNHEY, CDR2 SVGEGT, per germline. The V end was cut by 5 bases, the J end by 12 bases, with 23 bases between. This CDR3 is CASSPWTRASSWYF. The CDR3 coding sequence is TGTGCCAGCAGTCCCTGGACAAGGGCGTCGAGTTGGTACTTC.

This chain connects TRBV7-2 to TRBJ2-5; D not certain. Germline CDR1 and CDR2: SGHTA and FQGNSA. There are 13 residues in the CDR3. The V end was cut by 1 base, the J end by 5 bases, with 8 bases between. The CDR3 reads CASSLGRRETQYF. The DNA of the CDR3 is TGTGCCAGCAGCTTAGGGAGAAGGGAGACCCAGTACTTC.

This rearrangement joins TRBV15 to TRBJ2-3; TRBD2 aligns across 7 bases. J lost 6 bases, V lost 2 bases, and 5 bases had no gene match. The CDR3 has 14 amino acids. Per the germline V gene, CDR1 is LNHNV and CDR2 is YYDKDF (reference sequence). CDR3 region: CATSRRSGIDTQYF. As DNA, the CDR3 is TGTGCCACCAGCAGACGAAGCGGGATTGATACGCAGTATTTT.

J is TRBJ2-3 and V is TRBV2; 8 bases are shared with TRBD2. Trimming cost V 5 bases and J 1 base; bases outside gene matches: 5. The CDR3 is made up of 15 amino acids. Germline assignment: CDR1 SNHLY and CDR2 FYNNEI. The CDR3 bases are TGTGCCAGCAGTTCCAGCGGGAGACGCACAGATACGCAGTATTTT. The encoded protein is CASSSSGRRTDTQYF.

As to this clone: Other nucleotide sequences in the sample specify the same CDR3. The genes are TRBV15 and TRBJ1-2, with a tentative D call TRBD1 (6 bases). Germline CDR1 is LNHNV and CDR2 is YYDKDF (reference sequence). CDR3 length: 15 amino acids. The V end was cut by 3 bases, the J end by 4 bases, with 15 bases between. The CDR3 is CATSSPAGAVYGYTF. The CDR3 coding sequence is TGTGCCACCAGCAGCCCCGCAGGGGCCGTCTATGGCTACACCTTC.

This sequence joins TRBV10-3 and TRBJ1-2; D possibly corresponds to TRBD1 (6 bases). This CDR3 has 17 residues. With 4 bases removed from V and 5 bases from J, the gap between germline ends came to 23 bases. CDR1 and CDR2 (germline): ENHRY, SYGVKD. The CDR3 protein is CAISAPPGVDPGYGYTF. CDR3 bases: TGTGCCATCAGTGCGCCTCCAGGGGTGGATCCTGGATATGGCTACACCTTC.

V and J are TRBV13 and TRBJ2-2; weak D call: TRBD1 (5 bases). Trimming cost V 5 bases and J 7 bases, with 11 bases left between them. Germline V CDR1 and CDR2: PRHDT, FYEKMQ (reference sequence). This CDR3 has 13 residues. Here the CDR3 DNA reads TGTGCCAGCAGCCCCCAGGGAAACGGGGAGCTGTTTTTT. It translates to CASSPQGNGELFF.